The 5 T cell receptor beta chains presented below share a single source sample, sequenced in a study of blood T cell repertoires in COVID-19. Measured with immunoSEQ multiplex PCR; TCRdb has only the in-frame clones, and not every one. The table records a few hundred thousand clones, approximately 90% of them present only once. The sequenced sample consisted of peripheral blood. The receptors come from a woman in her forties or fifties with COVID-19, enrolled during active disease.

V is TRBV27 and J is TRBJ1-1; D perhaps matches TRBD1 (5 bases). Deletions cut 0 bases from V and 10 bases from J, with 9 bases between. Germline V lookup: CDR1 MNHEY, CDR2 SMNVEV (reference sequence). The CDR3 covers 12 residues. CDR3: CASSLSGGGAFF. The CDR3 DNA reads TGTGCCAGCAGTTTATCGGGGGGGGGAGCTTTCTTT.

The chain couples TRBV28 to TRBJ2-1, with 9 bases matching TRBD1. V shed 3 bases and J 10 bases; nucleotides not matched to a gene: 19. The germline V gene has CDR1 MDHEN and CDR2 SYDVKM. There are 18 residues in the CDR3. CDR3 sequence: CASSFVRGSGVGTGEQFF. The CDR3, as DNA: TGTGCCAGCAGTTTCGTCCGCGGCAGCGGGGTTGGGACAGGGGAGCAGTTCTTC.

This clone has just one count. In nucleotides, the CDR3 is TGTGCCTGGGGGGGAGGCTATGGCTACACCTTC. Translation gives CAWGGGYGYTF. The J gene is TRBJ1-2, the V gene TRBV30, with a weak D call TRBD1 (5 bases). This CDR3 has 11 amino acids. V was trimmed by 5 bases and J by 4 bases, leaving 8 bases between them. CDR1 GTSNPN and CDR2 SVGIG come from the germline V gene (reference sequence).

V and J are TRBV5-5 and TRBJ1-4; the D is unclear. Germline CDR1 and CDR2: SGHKS and YYEKEE (reference sequence). V shed 0 bases and J shed 8 bases, with 8 bases lying between them. This CDR3 spans 13 amino acids. The DNA of the CDR3 is TGTGCCAGCAGCTTGGTCGCGGGCGAAAAACTGTTTTTT. Protein product: CASSLVAGEKLFF.

This clone was observed a single time. The chain recombines TRBV30 with TRBJ2-7; tentatively, D is TRBD1 (6 bases). V lost 2 bases to trimming and J lost 7 bases, with 21 bases between them. Germline CDR1 and CDR2: GTSNPN and SVGIG (reference sequence). CDR3 size: 15 residues. In DNA, the CDR3 is TGTGCCTGGAGTTCCGTCGACAGGTTCCCCGAAGAGCAGTACTTC. This encodes CAWSSVDRFPEEQYF.